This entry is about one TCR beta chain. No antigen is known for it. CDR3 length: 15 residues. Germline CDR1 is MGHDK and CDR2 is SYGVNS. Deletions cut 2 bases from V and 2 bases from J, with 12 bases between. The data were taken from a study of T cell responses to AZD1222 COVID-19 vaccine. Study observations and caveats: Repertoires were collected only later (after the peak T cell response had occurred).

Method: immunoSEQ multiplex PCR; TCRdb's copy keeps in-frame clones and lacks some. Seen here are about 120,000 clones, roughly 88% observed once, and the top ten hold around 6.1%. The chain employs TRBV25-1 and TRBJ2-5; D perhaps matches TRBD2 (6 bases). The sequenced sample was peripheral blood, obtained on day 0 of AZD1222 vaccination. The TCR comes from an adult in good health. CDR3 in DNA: TGTGCCAGCAGTGAAAATTCTGGACTACAAGAGACCCAGTACTTC. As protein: CASSENSGLQETQYF.